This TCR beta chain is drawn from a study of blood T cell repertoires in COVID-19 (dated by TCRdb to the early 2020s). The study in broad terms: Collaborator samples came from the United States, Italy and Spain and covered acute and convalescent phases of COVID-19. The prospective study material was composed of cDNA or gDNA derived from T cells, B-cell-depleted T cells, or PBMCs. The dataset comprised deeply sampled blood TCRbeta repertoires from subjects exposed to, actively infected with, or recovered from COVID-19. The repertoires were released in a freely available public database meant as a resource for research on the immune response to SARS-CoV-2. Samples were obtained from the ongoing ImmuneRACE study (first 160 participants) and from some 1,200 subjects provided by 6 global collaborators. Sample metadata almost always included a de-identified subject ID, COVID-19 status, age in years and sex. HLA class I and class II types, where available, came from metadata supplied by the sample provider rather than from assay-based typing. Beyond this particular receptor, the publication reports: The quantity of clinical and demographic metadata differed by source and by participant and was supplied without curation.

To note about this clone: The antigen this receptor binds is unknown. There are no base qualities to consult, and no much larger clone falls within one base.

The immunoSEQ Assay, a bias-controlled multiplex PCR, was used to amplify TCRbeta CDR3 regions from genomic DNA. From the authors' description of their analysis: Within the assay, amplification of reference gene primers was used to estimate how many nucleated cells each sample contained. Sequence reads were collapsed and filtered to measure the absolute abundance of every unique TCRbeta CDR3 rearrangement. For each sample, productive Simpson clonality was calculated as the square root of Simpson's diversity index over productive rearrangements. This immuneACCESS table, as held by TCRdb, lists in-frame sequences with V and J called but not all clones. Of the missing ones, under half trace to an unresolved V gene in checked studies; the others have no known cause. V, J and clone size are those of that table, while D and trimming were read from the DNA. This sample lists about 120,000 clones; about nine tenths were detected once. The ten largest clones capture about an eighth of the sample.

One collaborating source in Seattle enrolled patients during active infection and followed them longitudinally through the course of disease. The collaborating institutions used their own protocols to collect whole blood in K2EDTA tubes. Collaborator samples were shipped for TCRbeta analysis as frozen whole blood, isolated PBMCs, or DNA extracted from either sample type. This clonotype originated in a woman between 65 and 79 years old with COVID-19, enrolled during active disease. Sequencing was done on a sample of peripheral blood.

The CDR3 has the sequence CASSPSSGGYEQYF. The nucleotide sequence is TGTGCCAGCAGCCCCTCGTCGGGGGGCTACGAGCAGTACTTC. Recombination joined TRBV7-6 with TRBJ2-7; 7 central bases correspond to TRBD2. From its cysteine to its phenylalanine, the CDR3 spans 14 amino acids. Only the CDR3 region is kept as DNA, spanning 42 bases read in frame from base 1. The germline V gene supplies CDR1 SGHVS and CDR2 FNYEAQ. The germline V and J ends show losses of 5 bases and 3 bases respectively, and no gene match explains 7 bases of the junction.